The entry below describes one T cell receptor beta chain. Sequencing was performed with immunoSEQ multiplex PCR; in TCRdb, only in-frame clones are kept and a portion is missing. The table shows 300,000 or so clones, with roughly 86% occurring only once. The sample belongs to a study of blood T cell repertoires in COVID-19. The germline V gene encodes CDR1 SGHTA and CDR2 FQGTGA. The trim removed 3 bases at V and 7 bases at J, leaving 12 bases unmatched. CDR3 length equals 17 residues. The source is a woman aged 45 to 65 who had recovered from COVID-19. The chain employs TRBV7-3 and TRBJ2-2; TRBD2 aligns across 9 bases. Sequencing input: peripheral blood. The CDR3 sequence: CASSLTSGNTRGGELFF. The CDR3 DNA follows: TGTGCCAGCAGCTTGACTAGCGGAAACACACGGGGCGGGGAGCTGTTTTTT.